Below are 8 T cell receptor beta chains sequenced from a single sample in a study of blood T cell repertoires in COVID-19. Libraries were prepared by immunoSEQ multiplex PCR; TCRdb keeps only in-frame clonotypes and omits some of them. The sample carries around 32,000 clones, over 85% recorded once. Sequenced material: peripheral blood. The receptors were gathered from a male donor with active COVID-19.

The rearrangement links TRBV5-5 to TRBJ1-2, with D possibly matching TRBD1 (6 bases). The CDR3 spans 15 residues. The V gene's germline CDR1 is SGHKS and CDR2 YYEKEE (reference sequence). V gave up 1 base and J gave up 6 bases, with 16 bases separating them. The CDR3 coding sequence is TGTGCCAGCAGCTTGTGGAACAGGGCCATGAATGGCTACACCTTC. Translated, it gives CASSLWNRAMNGYTF.

This rearrangement joins TRBV11-2 to TRBJ1-5, with D maybe TRBD1 (5 bases). Germline CDR1 SGHAT, CDR2 FQNNGV. V was cut by 5 bases and J by 1 base, with 15 bases left in between. This CDR3 is 16 amino acids long. This chain's CDR3 is CASSGQGGVSNQPQHF. Written as DNA, the CDR3 is TGTGCCAGCAGCGGTCAGGGTGGGGTGAGCAATCAGCCCCAGCATTTT.

The chain is built from TRBV25-1 and TRBJ2-5; a possible D gene is TRBD1 (5 bases). Between the trimmed V and J ends, which lost 1 base and 1 base, there was a span of 7 bases. The CDR3 covers 14 residues. Germline V gene data show CDR1 as MGHDK and CDR2 as SYGVNS. The CDR3 bases are TGTGCCAGCAGTGAATCGACAGCCCAAGAGACCCAGTACTTC. Its translation: CASSESTAQETQYF.

The rearrangement joins TRBV18 to TRBJ2-5, with D possibly being TRBD1 (6 bases). Between the trimmed V and J ends, which lost 3 bases and 5 bases, there was a span of 22 bases. CDR3 length equals 17 residues. The V gene's germline CDR1 is KGHSH and CDR2 LQKENI. The DNA of the CDR3 is TGTGCCAGCTCACCTACAGGGACCGCGGCAGAACAGGAGACCCAGTACTTC. Its translation: CASSPTGTAAEQETQYF. Supplemented by reference TRBV18 and TRBJ2-5, the full variable domain reads NAGVMQNPRHLVRRRGQEARLRCSPMKGHSHVYWYRQLPEEGLKFMVYLQKENIIDESGMPKERFSAEFPKEGPSILRIQQVVRGDSAAYFCASSPTGTAAEQETQYFGPGTRLLVL.

This chain links TRBV7-2 with TRBJ1-1, with a possible D match to TRBD1 (6 bases). This CDR3 is built from 16 residues. The germline V and J ends were trimmed by 2 bases and 5 bases, with 18 bases remaining between them. Germline-derived CDR1 and CDR2 are SGHTA and FQGNSA. This CDR3 reads CASSLRGGRPSTEAFF. CDR3 nucleotide sequence: TGTGCCAGCAGCTTAAGGGGGGGGCGACCGTCGACTGAAGCTTTCTTT.

The V gene is TRBV7-9, the J gene TRBJ1-2, with TRBD1 as a possible D gene (5 bases). The CDR3 totals 14 residues. V was cut by 5 bases and J by 5 bases, with 15 bases left in between. CDR1 and CDR2 from the germline V gene are SEHNR and FQNEAQ (reference sequence). The CDR3 coding sequence is TGTGCCAGCAGCGGGGGACTGTTGTTATATGGCTACACCTTC. Its translation is CASSGGLLLYGYTF.

This clone was observed a handful of times. V gene TRBV5-1 combines with J gene TRBJ1-6; D might be TRBD1 (6 bases). Looked up from germline, CDR1 is SGHRS and CDR2 is YFSETQ. The CDR3 runs to 16 residues. Trimming pared 3 bases from V and 0 bases from J, leaving 10 bases between. CDR3 nucleotides: TGCGCCAGCAGCTCTACAGGGATCTCCTATAATTCACCCCTCCACTTT. This sequence encodes CASSSTGISYNSPLHF.

Concerning this clone itself: The junction does not match germline at one end; this may be a read error. V and J are TRBV7-7 and TRBJ2-3; 10 bases are shared with TRBD2. Germline V gives CDR1 SSHAT, CDR2 FNYEAQ (reference sequence). The CDR3 loop spans 14 amino acids. This CDR3 is CASSLGTSADTQYF. The DNA for the CDR3 is TGTGCTAGCAGCTTAGGGACTAGCGCAGATACGCAGTATTTT.